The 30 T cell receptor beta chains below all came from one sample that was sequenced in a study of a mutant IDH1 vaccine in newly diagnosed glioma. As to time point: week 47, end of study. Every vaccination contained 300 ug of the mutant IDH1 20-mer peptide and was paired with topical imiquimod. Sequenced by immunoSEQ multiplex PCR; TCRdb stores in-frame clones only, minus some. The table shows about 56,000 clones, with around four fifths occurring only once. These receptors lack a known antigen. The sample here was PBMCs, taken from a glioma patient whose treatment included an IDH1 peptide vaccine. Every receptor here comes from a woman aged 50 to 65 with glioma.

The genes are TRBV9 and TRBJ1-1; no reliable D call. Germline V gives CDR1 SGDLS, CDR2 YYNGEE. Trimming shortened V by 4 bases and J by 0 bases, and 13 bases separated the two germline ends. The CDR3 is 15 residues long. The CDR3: CASSTRTDLNTEAFF. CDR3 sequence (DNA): TGTGCCAGCAGCACCCGGACGGATTTGAACACTGAAGCTTTCTTT.

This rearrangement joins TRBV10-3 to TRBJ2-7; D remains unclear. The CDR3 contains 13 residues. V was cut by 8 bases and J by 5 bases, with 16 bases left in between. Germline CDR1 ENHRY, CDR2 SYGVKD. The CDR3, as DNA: TGTGCCATCGGGGTTTCCGCTCTAGACGAGCAGTACTTC. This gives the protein CAIGVSALDEQYF.

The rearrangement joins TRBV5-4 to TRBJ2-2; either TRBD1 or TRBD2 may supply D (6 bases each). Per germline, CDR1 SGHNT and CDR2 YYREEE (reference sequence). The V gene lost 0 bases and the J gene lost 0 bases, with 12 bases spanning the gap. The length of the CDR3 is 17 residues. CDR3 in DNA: TGTGCCAGCAGCTTGGGGGGGGCGGTAGCGAACACCGGGGAGCTGTTTTTT. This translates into CASSLGGAVANTGELFF. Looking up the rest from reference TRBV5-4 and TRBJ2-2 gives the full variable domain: ETGVTQSPTHLIKTRGQQVTLRCSSQSGHNTVSWYQQALGQGPQFIFQYYREEENGRGNFPPRFSGLQFPNYSSELNVNALELDDSALYLCASSLGGAVANTGELFFGEGSRLTVL.

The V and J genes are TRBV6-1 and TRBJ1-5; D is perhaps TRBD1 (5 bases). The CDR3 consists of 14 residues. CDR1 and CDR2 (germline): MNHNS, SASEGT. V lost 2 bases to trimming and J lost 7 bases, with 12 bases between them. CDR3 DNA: TGTGCCAGCAGTGAATGGAGGGGTACGCAGCCCCAGCATTTT. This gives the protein CASSEWRGTQPQHF.

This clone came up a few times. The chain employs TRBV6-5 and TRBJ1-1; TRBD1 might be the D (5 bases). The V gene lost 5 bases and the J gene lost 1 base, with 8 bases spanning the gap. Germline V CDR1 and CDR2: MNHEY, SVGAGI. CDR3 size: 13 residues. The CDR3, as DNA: TGTGCCAGCAGTAGGGGATGGAACACTGAAGCTTTCTTT. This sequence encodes CASSRGWNTEAFF.

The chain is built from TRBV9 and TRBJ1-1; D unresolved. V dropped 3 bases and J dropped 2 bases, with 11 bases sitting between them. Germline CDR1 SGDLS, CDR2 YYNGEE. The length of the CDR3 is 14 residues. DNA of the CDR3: TGTGCCAGCAGCGGGGCCGGTGGAAACACTGAAGCTTTCTTT. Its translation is CASSGAGGNTEAFF.

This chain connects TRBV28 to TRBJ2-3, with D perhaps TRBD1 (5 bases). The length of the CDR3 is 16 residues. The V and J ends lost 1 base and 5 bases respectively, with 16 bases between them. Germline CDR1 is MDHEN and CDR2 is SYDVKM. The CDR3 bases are TGTGCCAGCAGTTTATTGGGGCTTAGGGGCAGAGATACGCAGTATTTT. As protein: CASSLLGLRGRDTQYF.

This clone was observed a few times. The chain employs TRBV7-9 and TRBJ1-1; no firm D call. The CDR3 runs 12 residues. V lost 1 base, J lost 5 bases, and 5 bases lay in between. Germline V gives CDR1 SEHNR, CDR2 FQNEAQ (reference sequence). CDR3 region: CASSLGVTEAFF. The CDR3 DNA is TGTGCCAGCAGCTTAGGGGTGACTGAAGCTTTCTTT.

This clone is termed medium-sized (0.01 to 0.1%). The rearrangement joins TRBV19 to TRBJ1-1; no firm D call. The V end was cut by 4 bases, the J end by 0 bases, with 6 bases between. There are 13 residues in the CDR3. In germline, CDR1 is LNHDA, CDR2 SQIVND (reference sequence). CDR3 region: CASSSTLNTEAFF. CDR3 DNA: TGTGCCAGTAGTAGCACACTGAACACTGAAGCTTTCTTT. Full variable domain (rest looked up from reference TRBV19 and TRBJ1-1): DGGITQSPKYLFRKEGQNVTLSCEQNLNHDAMYWYRQDPGQGLRLIYYSQIVNDFQKGDIAEGYSVSREKKESFPLTVTSAQKNPTAFYLCASSSTLNTEAFFGQGTRLTVV.

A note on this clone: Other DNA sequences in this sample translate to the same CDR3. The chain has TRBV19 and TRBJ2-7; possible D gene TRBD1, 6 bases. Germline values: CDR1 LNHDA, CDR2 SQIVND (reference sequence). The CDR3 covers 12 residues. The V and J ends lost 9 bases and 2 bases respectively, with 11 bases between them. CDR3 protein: CASSGAPYEQYF. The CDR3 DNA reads TGTGCCAGCTCAGGGGCTCCCTACGAGCAGTACTTC.

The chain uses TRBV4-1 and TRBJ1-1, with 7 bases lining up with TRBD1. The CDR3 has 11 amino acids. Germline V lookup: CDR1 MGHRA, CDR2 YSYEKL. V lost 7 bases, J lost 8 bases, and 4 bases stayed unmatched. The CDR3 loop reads CASTRGGEAFF. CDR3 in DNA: TGCGCCAGCACTAGAGGGGGCGAAGCTTTCTTT.

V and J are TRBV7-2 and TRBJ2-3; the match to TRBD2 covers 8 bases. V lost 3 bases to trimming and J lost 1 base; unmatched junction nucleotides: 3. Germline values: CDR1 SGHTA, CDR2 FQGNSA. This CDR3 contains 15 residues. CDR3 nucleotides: TGTGCCAGCAGCTTTGGGCGGGGGGGCACAGATACGCAGTATTTT. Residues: CASSFGRGGTDTQYF.

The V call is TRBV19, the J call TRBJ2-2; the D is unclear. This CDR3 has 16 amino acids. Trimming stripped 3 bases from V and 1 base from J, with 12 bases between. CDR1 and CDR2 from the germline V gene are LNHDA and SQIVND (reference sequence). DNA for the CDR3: TGTGCCAGTAGTATTACGGGTATTAGGAACACCGGGGAGCTGTTTTTT. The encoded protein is CASSITGIRNTGELFF.

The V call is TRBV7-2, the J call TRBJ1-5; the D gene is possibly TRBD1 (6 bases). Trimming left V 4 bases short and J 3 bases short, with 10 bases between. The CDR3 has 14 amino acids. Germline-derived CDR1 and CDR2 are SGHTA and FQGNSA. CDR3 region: CASSYGQFNQPQHF. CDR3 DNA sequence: TGTGCCAGCAGCTACGGACAGTTCAATCAGCCCCAGCATTTT.

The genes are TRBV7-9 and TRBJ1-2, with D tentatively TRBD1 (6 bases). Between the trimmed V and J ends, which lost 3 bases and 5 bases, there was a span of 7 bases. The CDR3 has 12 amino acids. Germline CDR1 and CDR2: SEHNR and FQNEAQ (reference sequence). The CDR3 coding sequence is TGTGCCAGCAGCTTCCAGGGGTATGGCTACACCTTC. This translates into CASSFQGYGYTF.

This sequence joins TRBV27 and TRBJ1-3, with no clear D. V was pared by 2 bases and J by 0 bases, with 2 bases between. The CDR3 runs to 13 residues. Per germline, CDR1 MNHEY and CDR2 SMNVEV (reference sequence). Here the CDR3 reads CASSLNSGNTIYF. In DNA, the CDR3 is TGTGCCAGCAGTTTAAACTCTGGAAACACCATATATTTT.

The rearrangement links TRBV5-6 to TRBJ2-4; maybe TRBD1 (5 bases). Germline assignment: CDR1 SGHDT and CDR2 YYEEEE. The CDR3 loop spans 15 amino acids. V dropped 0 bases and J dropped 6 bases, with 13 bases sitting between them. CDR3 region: CASSLGQVRVNIQYF. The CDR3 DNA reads TGTGCCAGCAGCTTGGGCCAGGTCAGGGTAAACATTCAGTACTTC.

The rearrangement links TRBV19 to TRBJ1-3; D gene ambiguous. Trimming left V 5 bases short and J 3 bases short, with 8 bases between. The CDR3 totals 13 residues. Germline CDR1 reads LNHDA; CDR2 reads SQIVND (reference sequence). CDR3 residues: CASSWADGNTIYF. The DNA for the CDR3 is TGTGCCAGTAGTTGGGCAGATGGAAACACCATATATTTT.

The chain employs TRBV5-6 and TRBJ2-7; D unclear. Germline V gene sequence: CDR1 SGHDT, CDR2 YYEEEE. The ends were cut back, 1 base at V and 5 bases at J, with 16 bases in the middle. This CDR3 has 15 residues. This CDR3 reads CASSLSDAYVDEQYF. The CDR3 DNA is TGTGCCAGCAGCTTGAGTGACGCCTATGTAGACGAGCAGTACTTC. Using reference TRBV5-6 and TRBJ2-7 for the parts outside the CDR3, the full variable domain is DAGVTQSPTHLIKTRGQQVTLRCSPKSGHDTVSWYQQALGQGPQFIFQYYEEEERQRGNFPDRFSGHQFPNYSSELNVNALLLGDSALYLCASSLSDAYVDEQYFGPGTRLTVT.

The CDR3 DNA is TGCAGCGTTGGACTGAGCTCCTACGAGCAGTACTTC. Amino acid sequence: CSVGLSSYEQYF. The rearrangement links TRBV29-1 to TRBJ2-7; D gene unclear. V lost 4 bases to trimming and J lost 0 bases, with 7 bases between them. CDR3 length: 12 amino acids. Looked up from germline, CDR1 is SQVTM and CDR2 is ANQGSEA.

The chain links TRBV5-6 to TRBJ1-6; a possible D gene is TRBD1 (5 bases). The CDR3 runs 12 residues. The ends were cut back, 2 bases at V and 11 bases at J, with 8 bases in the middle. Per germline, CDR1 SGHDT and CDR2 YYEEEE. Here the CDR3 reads CASSLGTAPLHF. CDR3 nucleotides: TGTGCCAGCAGCTTAGGGACGGCACCCCTCCACTTT.

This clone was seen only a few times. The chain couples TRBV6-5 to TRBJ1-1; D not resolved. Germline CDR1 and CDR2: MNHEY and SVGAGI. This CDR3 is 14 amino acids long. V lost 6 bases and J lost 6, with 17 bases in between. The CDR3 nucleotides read TGTGCCAGCAGGAAGAGCTTACTTAGCGCTGAAGCTTTCTTT. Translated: CASRKSLLSAEAFF.

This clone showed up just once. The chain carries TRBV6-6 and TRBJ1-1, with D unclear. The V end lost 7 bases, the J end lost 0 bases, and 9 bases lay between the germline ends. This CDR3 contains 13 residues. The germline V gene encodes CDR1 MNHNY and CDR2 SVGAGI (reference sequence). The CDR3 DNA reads TGTGCCAGCAATCTGGGCCTGAACACTGAAGCTTTCTTT. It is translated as CASNLGLNTEAFF.

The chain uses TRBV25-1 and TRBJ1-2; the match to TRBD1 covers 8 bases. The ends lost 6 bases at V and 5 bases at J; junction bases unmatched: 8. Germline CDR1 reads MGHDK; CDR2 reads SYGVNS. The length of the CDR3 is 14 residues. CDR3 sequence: CASRPTGGNYGYTF. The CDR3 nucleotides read TGTGCCAGCAGACCAACAGGGGGAAATTATGGCTACACCTTC.

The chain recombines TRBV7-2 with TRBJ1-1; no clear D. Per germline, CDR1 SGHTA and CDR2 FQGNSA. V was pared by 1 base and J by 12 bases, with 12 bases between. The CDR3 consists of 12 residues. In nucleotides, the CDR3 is TGTGCCAGCAGCTTAGAGCTGGGTATAACTTTCTTT. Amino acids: CASSLELGITFF.

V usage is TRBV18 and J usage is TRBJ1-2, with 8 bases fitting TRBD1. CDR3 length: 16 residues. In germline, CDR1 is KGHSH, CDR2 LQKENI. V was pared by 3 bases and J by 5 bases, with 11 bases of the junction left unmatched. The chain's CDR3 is CASSPGTGSIGYGYTF. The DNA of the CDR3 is TGTGCCAGCTCACCCGGGACAGGTTCAATCGGTTATGGCTACACCTTC.

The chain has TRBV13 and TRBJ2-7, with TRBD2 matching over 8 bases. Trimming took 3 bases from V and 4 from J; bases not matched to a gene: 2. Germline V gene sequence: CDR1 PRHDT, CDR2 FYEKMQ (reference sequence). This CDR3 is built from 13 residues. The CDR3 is CASSFGGVYEQYF. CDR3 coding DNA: TGTGCCAGCAGCTTCGGGGGGGTTTACGAGCAGTACTTC.

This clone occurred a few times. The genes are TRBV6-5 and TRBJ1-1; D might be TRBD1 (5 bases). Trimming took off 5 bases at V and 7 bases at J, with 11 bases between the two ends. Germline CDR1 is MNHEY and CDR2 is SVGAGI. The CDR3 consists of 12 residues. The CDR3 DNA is TGTGCCAGCAGTGTAACGGGGCTTGAAGCTTTCTTT. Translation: CASSVTGLEAFF.

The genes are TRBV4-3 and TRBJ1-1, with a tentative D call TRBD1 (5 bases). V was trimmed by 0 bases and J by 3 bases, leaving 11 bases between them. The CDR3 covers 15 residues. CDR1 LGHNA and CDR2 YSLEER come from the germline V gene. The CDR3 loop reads CASSQDGDEDTEAFF. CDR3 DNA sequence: TGCGCCAGCAGCCAAGATGGGGACGAGGACACTGAAGCTTTCTTT.

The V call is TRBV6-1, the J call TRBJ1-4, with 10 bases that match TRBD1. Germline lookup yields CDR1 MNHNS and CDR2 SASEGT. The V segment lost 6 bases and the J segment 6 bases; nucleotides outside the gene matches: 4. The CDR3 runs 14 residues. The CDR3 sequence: CASSWTGGDEKLFF. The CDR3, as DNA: TGTGCCAGCAGCTGGACAGGGGGAGATGAAAAACTGTTTTTT.